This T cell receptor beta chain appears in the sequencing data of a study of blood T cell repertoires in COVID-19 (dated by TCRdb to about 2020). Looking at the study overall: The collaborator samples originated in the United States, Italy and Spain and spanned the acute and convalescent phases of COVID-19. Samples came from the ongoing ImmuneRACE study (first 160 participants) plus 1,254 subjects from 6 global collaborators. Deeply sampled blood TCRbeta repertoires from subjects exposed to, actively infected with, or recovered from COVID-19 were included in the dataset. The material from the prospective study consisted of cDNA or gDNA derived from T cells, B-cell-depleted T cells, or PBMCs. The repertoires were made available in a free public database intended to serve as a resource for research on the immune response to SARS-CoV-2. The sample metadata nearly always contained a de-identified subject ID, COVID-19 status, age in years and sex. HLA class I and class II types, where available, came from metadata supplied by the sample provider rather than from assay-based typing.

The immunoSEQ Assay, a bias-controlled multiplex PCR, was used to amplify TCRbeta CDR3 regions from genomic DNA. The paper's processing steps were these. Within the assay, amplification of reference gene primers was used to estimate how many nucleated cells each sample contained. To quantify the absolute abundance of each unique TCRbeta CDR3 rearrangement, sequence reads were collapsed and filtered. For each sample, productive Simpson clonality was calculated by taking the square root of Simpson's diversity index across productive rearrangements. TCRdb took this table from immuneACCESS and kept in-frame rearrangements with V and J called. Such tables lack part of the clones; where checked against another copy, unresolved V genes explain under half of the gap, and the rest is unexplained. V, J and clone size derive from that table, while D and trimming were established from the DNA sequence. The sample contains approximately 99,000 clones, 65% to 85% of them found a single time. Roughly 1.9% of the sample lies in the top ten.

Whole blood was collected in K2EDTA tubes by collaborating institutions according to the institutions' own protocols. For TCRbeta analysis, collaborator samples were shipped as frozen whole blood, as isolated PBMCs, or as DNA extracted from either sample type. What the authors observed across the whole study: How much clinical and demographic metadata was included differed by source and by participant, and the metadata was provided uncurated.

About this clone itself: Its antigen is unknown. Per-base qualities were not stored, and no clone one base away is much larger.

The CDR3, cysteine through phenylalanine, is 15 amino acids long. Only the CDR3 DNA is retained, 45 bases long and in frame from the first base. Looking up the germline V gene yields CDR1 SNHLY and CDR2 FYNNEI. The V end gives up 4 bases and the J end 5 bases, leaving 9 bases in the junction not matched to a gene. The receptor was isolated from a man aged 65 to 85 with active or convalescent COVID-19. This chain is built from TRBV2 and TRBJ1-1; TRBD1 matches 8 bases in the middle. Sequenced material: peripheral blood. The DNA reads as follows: TGTGCCAGCAGTGCTGGACAGGGTGTCTGGACTGAAGCTTTCTTT. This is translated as CASSAGQGVWTEAFF.